Following are 17 T cell receptor beta chains from one sample sequenced in a study of blood T cells in healthy people across ages. The use of a sample-barcoded 5' primer and a J-beta primer mix characterized a second PCR of roughly 6 to 11 cycles. MiXCR, run by TCRdb on the 5' RACE reads, gives a single entry per CDR3 protein. The sample includes roughly 930,000 distinct CDR3 sequences, around 48% of them seen just once. Sequenced material: blood. The source of these receptors is a man aged 25-45 years in good health.

The chain couples TRBV19 to TRBJ1-2; the match to TRBD1 covers 7 bases. J lost 6 bases, V lost 6 bases, and 7 bases had no gene match. CDR1 and CDR2 from the germline V gene are LNHDA and SQIVND (reference sequence). The CDR3 has 13 residues. The CDR3 bases are TGTGCCAGTAGCCAAGACAGGGTGGATGGCTACACCTTC. It is translated as CASSQDRVDGYTF. Full variable domain (missing parts from reference TRBV19 and TRBJ1-2): DGGITQSPKYLFRKEGQNVTLSCEQNLNHDAMYWYRQDPGQGLRLIYYSQIVNDFQKGDIAEGYSVSREKKESFPLTVTSAQKNPTAFYLCASSQDRVDGYTFGSGTRLTVV.

Concerning this clonotype: A much larger clone sits a single nucleotide away, making a read error possible. The V call is TRBV10-3, the J call TRBJ2-1; no firm D call. The CDR3 totals 12 residues. The germline V gene encodes CDR1 ENHRY and CDR2 SYGVKD. CDR3 DNA: TGTGTCATCAGTGACCAGATCGATGAGCAGTTCTTC. Protein: CVISDQIDEQFF.

This clonotype has only one observation. This may be a read error: a much more frequent sequence differs by one nucleotide. The chain couples TRBV11-2 to TRBJ2-7, with 7 bases matching TRBD1. This CDR3 has 14 residues. CDR1 SGHAT and CDR2 FQNNGV come from the germline V gene. The CDR3 sequence: CASSSRQGPYERYF. The CDR3 DNA is TGTGCCAGCAGCTCAAGACAGGGTCCCTACGAGCGGTACTTC.

This sequence joins TRBV3-1 and TRBJ2-1; 7 bases map to TRBD2. CDR1 is LGHDT and CDR2 is YNNKEL in the germline V gene (reference sequence). The V and J ends lost 0 bases and 10 bases, in that order; junction bases with no gene match: 9. The CDR3 consists of 15 residues. CDR3: CASSQDPSGVGEQFF. CDR3 in DNA: TGTGCCAGCAGCCAAGATCCCAGCGGGGTGGGCGAGCAGTTCTTC.

The J gene is TRBJ2-3, the V gene TRBV27; perhaps TRBD1 as D (6 bases). Germline CDR1 is MNHEY and CDR2 is SMNVEV (reference sequence). V was shortened by 4 bases and J by 5 bases, with 19 bases between the two germline ends. The CDR3 spans 16 residues. CDR3 in DNA: TGTGCCAGCAGTTCCGGTAGCTCGACAGGTAAAGATACGCAGTATTTT. This encodes CASSSGSSTGKDTQYF.

The chain uses TRBV2 and TRBJ1-2; D is unresolved. V shed 2 bases and J shed 8 bases, with 6 bases lying between them. The CDR3 consists of 11 residues. CDR1 and CDR2 from the germline V gene are SNHLY and FYNNEI. The CDR3 sequence: CASSEIDGYTF. The CDR3 coding sequence is TGTGCCAGCAGTGAAATTGACGGCTACACCTTC.

This chain joins TRBV28 and TRBJ1-2, with a possible D match to TRBD1 (5 bases). This CDR3 contains 19 residues. The germline CDR1 and CDR2 sequences are MDHEN and SYDVKM. Trimming removed 1 base at V and 6 bases at J, with 27 bases between. In nucleotides, the CDR3 is TGTGCCAGCAGTTTATTTTCTGTCGCCCCGCGGGGACCGAAGGATGGCTACACCTTC. Translated: CASSLFSVAPRGPKDGYTF.

Many counts were recorded for this clonotype. The rearrangement links TRBV6-2 or TRBV6-3 to TRBJ1-6; maybe TRBD1 (6 bases). Trimming took off 8 bases at V and 3 bases at J, with 11 bases between the two ends. Looked up from germline, CDR1 is MNHEY and CDR2 is SVGEGT. This CDR3 is 14 amino acids long. The CDR3 protein is CASQQGDYNSPLHF. CDR3 sequence (DNA): TGTGCCAGCCAACAGGGCGACTATAATTCACCCCTCCACTTT.

The rearrangement uses TRBV20-1 and TRBJ2-1, with 8 nucleotides matching TRBD2. Trimming at V came to 1 base and at J to 10 bases, leaving 9 bases not matched to a gene. Germline CDR1 DFQATT, CDR2 SNEGSKA (reference sequence). The CDR3 runs to 14 residues. The CDR3 loop reads CSARALAAFGEQFF. For the CDR3, the DNA is TGCAGTGCTAGAGCACTAGCGGCCTTTGGAGAGCAGTTCTTC.

This clonotype came up once. One junction end disagrees with the germline gene, perhaps due to a read error. This chain joins TRBV11-2 and TRBJ2-4, with 13 bases identical to TRBD2. The end of the DNA is better explained by TRBJ2-5, so the J call may be wrong. Looked up from germline, CDR1 is SGHAT and CDR2 is FQNNGV. The CDR3 contains 16 residues. The CDR3, as DNA: TGTGCCGGCAGCTTGGGACTAGCGGGGCTCCAAGAGACCCAGTACTTC. It codes for CAGSLGLAGLQETQYF.

The CDR3 nucleotides read TGCGCCAGCAGCCAAGATGGAGGGTTCGGGGGCTACACCTTC. Amino acid sequence: CASSQDGGFGGYTF. V usage is TRBV4-1 and J usage is TRBJ1-2; D is uncertain. In germline, CDR1 is MGHRA, CDR2 YSYEKL. Trimming took off 0 bases at V and 8 bases at J, with 13 bases between the two ends. The CDR3 totals 14 residues.

The rearrangement uses TRBV6-2 or TRBV6-3 and TRBJ2-1; 9 bases are shared with TRBD2. V dropped 3 bases and J dropped 7; count of bases not matched to a gene: 10. Germline V gene data show CDR1 as MNHEY and CDR2 as SVGEGT. This CDR3 spans 16 amino acids. CDR3: CASSYNQRGVRNEQFF. As DNA, the CDR3 is TGTGCCAGCAGTTATAATCAGCGGGGGGTCAGGAATGAGCAGTTCTTC.

This chain joins TRBV7-3 and TRBJ2-1; D not certain. Between the trimmed V and J ends, which lost 8 bases and 6 bases, there was a span of 23 bases. Looked up from germline, CDR1 is SGHTA and CDR2 is FQGTGA. This CDR3 spans 16 amino acids. The CDR3 sequence is CASSRSGVVPLNEQFF. In DNA form, the CDR3 reads TGTGCCAGCTCAAGATCTGGGGTGGTCCCCCTCAATGAGCAGTTCTTC.

CDR3 nucleotide sequence: TGTGCCAGCAGTTTATGGGGGGCCGGAGCGGGGAATGAGCAGTTCTTC. Translating gives CASSLWGAGAGNEQFF. The chain carries TRBV27 and TRBJ2-1; D possibly corresponds to TRBD2 (7 bases). The CDR3 sequence is 16 residues long. CDR1 and CDR2 (germline): MNHEY, SMNVEV (reference sequence). V dropped 1 base and J dropped 7 bases, with 17 bases sitting between them.

This sequence joins TRBV2 and TRBJ2-7; 9 bases align to TRBD1. The CDR3 runs to 13 residues. The ends lost 6 bases at V and 3 bases at J; junction bases unmatched: 3. The germline V gene has CDR1 SNHLY and CDR2 FYNNEI. The CDR3 sequence is CASRDRGYYEQYF. Here the CDR3 DNA reads TGTGCCAGCAGGGACAGGGGATACTACGAGCAGTACTTC.

This chain links TRBV20-1 with TRBJ1-2; 7 nucleotides agree with TRBD1. Trimming cost V 5 bases and J 4 bases; bases outside gene matches: 7. Germline CDR1 and CDR2: DFQATT and SNEGSKA (reference sequence). The length of the CDR3 is 13 residues. Here the CDR3 reads CSAGTGAGYGYTF. In DNA, the CDR3 is TGCAGTGCTGGAACAGGGGCCGGCTATGGCTACACCTTC.

This rearrangement joins TRBV20-1 to TRBJ1-2; 9 nucleotides line up with TRBD1. Trimming cost V 6 bases and J 7 bases; bases outside gene matches: 6. In germline, CDR1 is DFQATT, CDR2 SNEGSKA (reference sequence). The CDR3 runs to 12 residues. CDR3 residues: CSARGTGFGYTF. For the CDR3, the DNA is TGCAGTGCCCGCGGGACAGGGTTTGGCTACACCTTC.